This T cell receptor (beta chain) was sequenced during a study of blood T cell repertoires in COVID-19. Data came from immunoSEQ multiplex PCR; TCRdb stores just in-frame clones and leaves some out. Altogether about 380,000 clones are present, roughly 91% being singletons, with the ten largest covering around 1.2%. V shed 0 bases, J shed 6 bases, and the junction held 8 bases outside the gene matches. Germline assignment: CDR1 GTSNPN and CDR2 SVGIG (reference sequence). The CDR3 has 15 amino acids. The chain links TRBV30 to TRBJ1-1; 9 nucleotides align to TRBD1. The specimen was PBMCs or T cells enriched from blood (not recorded which). The receptor was isolated from a woman between 18 and 30 years old who had recovered from COVID-19. CDR3 sequence (DNA): TGTGCCTGGAGTGTCGGACAGGGGCATCGTGCTGAAGCTTTCTTT. This sequence encodes CAWSVGQGHRAEAFF.